The sequence of this T cell receptor beta chain was determined in a study of shared clonotypes between healthy human individuals. The CDR3 contains 16 residues. Unmatched junction bases numbered 6, after V lost 1 base and J lost 2 bases. The V gene's germline CDR1 is SGHTA and CDR2 FQGNSA. Profiled with immunoSEQ multiplex PCR; TCRdb holds only in-frame clones, not every one. The table shows under 1,900,000 clones, with around 98.5% occurring only once. Caucasian adults residing in Nashville, Tennessee made up all the donors. This TCR came from a man aged 25 to 40 in good health. The chain joins TRBV7-2 to TRBJ2-7; 9 bases are a match to TRBD2. Sequenced input: naive CD4+ T cells sorted from blood. Subset denoted: CD45RA+ positively selected. CDR3 sequence reads: CASSLGFAGGAYEQYF. The CDR3 DNA follows: TGTGCCAGCAGCTTAGGTTTTGCGGGAGGGGCCTACGAGCAGTACTTC.